The present entry profiles one T cell receptor beta chain with its context. This clonotype was recorded at least ten times. Its binding antigen is unknown. The input lacks base qualities; no much larger clone sits a single base away. These data come from a study of regulatory T cells in long-lasting Graves disease (dated by TCRdb to about 2021). As for the study more broadly: Patients with newly diagnosed Graves' disease had been on antithyroid drugs for under 3 months. Persistent Graves' disease patients were compared with newly diagnosed Graves' disease patients by peripheral blood TCR sequencing and RNA sequencing. A total of around 35 samples underwent TCR sequencing, from about 13 patients with persistent Graves' disease and approximately 20 patients with newly diagnosed Graves' disease. The study took place in China and was registered as a clinical trial.

The library was produced with multiplex PCR. The instrument given in TCRdb is Illumina HiSeq 4000. iRepertoire HTBI primers and Arm-PCR amplification of CDR3 regions were used to construct TCR beta libraries. Before sequencing, the PCR products went through gel purification. The authors' analysis ran thus. Gene usage analysis of CDR3 amino acid clonotypes used the approximately 62 TRBV and some 15 TRBJ segments found across samples. COPE and FqMerger were used to merge the filtered high-quality paired reads into contigs. Contigs were aligned with BLAST to IMGT TRBV, TRBD and TRBJ reference genes, and CDR3 was defined per IMGT. Any clonotype with a frequency above 0.1% was counted as a highly expanded clone. Shannon entropy served as the measure of repertoire diversity, while the Gini coefficient captured V-J evenness. Public clonotypes were defined as clonotypes shared by more than one individual. TCRdb's own reprocessing of the public reads used fastp at Q25 and MiXCR and kept productive beta chains. One record per CDR3 amino acid sequence lists the most common genes and DNA. In this record, the V and J calls reflect TCRdb's handling and not the investigators' own analysis. For this sample there are some 600,000 distinct CDR3 sequences; 15% to 20% appear just once. About 12% of the sample is in the top ten clones.

General study outcomes and caveats: Compared with newly diagnosed patients, patients with persistent Graves' disease had lower TCR Shannon entropy and fewer highly expanded clones, which suggests clonal expansion. Sequencing and analysis were restricted to the TCR beta chain. The study examined only peripheral blood because the primary lesion, thyroid tissue, could not be accessed. The small sample size was acknowledged by the authors as a limitation that may reduce accuracy. Patients with persistent disease shared more public clonotypes (around 3,000) than newly diagnosed patients did (966).

Taken with the paper, the label for time point translates to: newly diagnosed GD, antithyroid drugs for less than 3 months. For both TCR sequencing and RNA sequencing, RNA was extracted from PBMCs using TRIzol. The diagnosis of Graves' disease was made according to American Thyroid Association guidelines. Recruitment of patients was carried out at an endocrinology department in Xi'an, China. From each patient, 7.5 to 9.5 milliliters of peripheral blood was collected into an EDTA anticoagulant tube. Ficoll Paque Plus density gradient separation was used to isolate PBMCs, and no additional T cell sorting was done. An Agilent 2100 Bioanalyzer and agarose gel were used to check RNA quality, and a NanoDrop 2000 was used to measure RNA concentration. A further study also used this sample, focusing on T cells in Graves' hyperthyroidism and ophthalmopathy. The second study's paper adds: Graves' hyperthyroidism was defined as stable when no progression to ophthalmopathy occurred over 18 months of follow-up. Hyperthyroidism patients were newly diagnosed, with disease duration under 2 months, and aged 18 to 65 years. Patients with uncontrolled infections, other autoimmune diseases, pregnancy or lactation were excluded. Diagnoses were based on clinical symptoms, serum thyroxine and TRAb, thyroid ultrasound and orbital computed tomography. A first-round RT-PCR of the TCR CDR3 used the HTBI primer set with the Qiagen OneStep RT-PCR kit. Most expanded thyroid clonotypes (frequency above 0.001) were also detected in blood, a finding suggesting that blood repertoires may reflect thyroid immune responses. Ophthalmopathy was separated from stable hyperthyroidism by a 13 V-J signature model, with 87.88% sensitivity and 81% to 83% specificity obtained in cross-validation and 80%/75% obtained in testing. In validation, the model predicted progression to ophthalmopathy with around 71% sensitivity and around 72% specificity, a median of about 6.7 months before onset. To identify distinguishing TCR V-J signatures, a discovery cohort of 100 or so patients was used, comprising 40 to 45 with Graves' ophthalmopathy and around 57 with stable Graves' hyperthyroidism. Prospective prediction of ophthalmopathy was tested in an independent validation cohort of fewer than 20 hyperthyroidism patients and approximately 17 patients who later progressed to ophthalmopathy. For training and testing, the roughly 97 patients in the discovery cohort were randomly divided in a 7:3 ratio. Thyroid tissue and blood T-cell repertoires from several Graves' hyperthyroidism patients were also compared in the study. Once sampling was done, hyperthyroidism patients were given methimazole at a starting dose of 30 mg daily, whereas ophthalmopathy patients were given high-dose intravenous methylprednisolone. A second multiplex PCR round built the libraries, followed by size selection and purification. The libraries were sequenced on an Illumina HiSeq2000 using paired-end 100 bp reads. SOAPnuke was used to process the raw data, removing reads that contained adapters or uncalled bases, had a mean Phred below 15, or lacked an exact match to the constant primer or identifier. COPE v1.2.5 was used to merge the high-quality paired reads, and each unique nucleotide sequence was defined as a clonotype. Clonotypes were aligned to IMGT TRBV, TRBD and TRBJ reference segments using MiTCR v1.1. The analysis was restricted to V-J combinations with a frequency above 0.0001, which together covered over 99% of the repertoires. A TCS score was defined as the ratio of F50 (clonal expansion) to E x V (chaos), with BLOSUM62-based TCRdist applied between CDR3 peptides within each V-J. Welch's t-statistics and random forest reduced around 550 V-J features to roughly 13, which were used in a naive Bayes classifier (R e1071). No statistical method was used to fix the sample size in advance, and group allocation was not hidden from the investigators. According to the paper, TCR Vbeta CDR3 sequencing was carried out on about 140 peripheral blood samples, which came from under 50 ophthalmopathy, roughly 75 hyperthyroidism and approximately 17 progressor patients.

This clonotype was sampled from a man aged 18 to 29 with Graves disease. Donor details come from another sample of the same person, matched by shared clones. The specimen comprised peripheral blood mononuclear cells (PBMCs), sampled at new diagnosis, from a patient treated with antithyroid drugs.

The encoded CDR3 is CASSFPGLDSYEQYF. The DNA sequence is TGTGCCAGCAGTTTCCCGGGACTGGATTCCTACGAGCAGTACTTC. The V and J genes are TRBV28 and TRBJ2-7; the D region possibly corresponds to TRBD2 (6 bases align). V is cut by 3 bases and J by 1 base, and the space between the germline ends is 13 bases. The CDR3 spans 15 residues, from the cysteine through the phenylalanine. Just the 45-base CDR3 DNA is kept, in frame starting at base 1. Sequences MDHEN (CDR1) and SYDVKM (CDR2) are obtained from the germline V gene.